The next 31 T cell receptor beta chains were all read from a single sample in a study of blood T cell repertoires in COVID-19. Libraries were prepared by immunoSEQ multiplex PCR; TCRdb keeps only in-frame clonotypes and omits some of them. The table lists 110,000 or so clones, around 90% of them singletons, with 7.7% in the top ten. What was sequenced was peripheral blood. These receptors originate from a human donor in a cohort sampled during active COVID-19.

V and J are TRBV29-1 and TRBJ1-5; D call uncertain. Trimming cost V 5 bases and J 8 bases, with 16 bases left between them. Germline V CDR1 and CDR2: SQVTM, ANQGSEA. The CDR3 spans 13 residues. The CDR3 here is CSVPGSQAKPQHF. Written as DNA, the CDR3 is TGCAGCGTTCCCGGGAGCCAGGCCAAGCCCCAGCATTTT.

The chain has TRBV5-1 and TRBJ1-4; 7 nucleotides match TRBD1. V was clipped by 4 bases and J by 0 bases; unmatched bases: 3. The germline V gene has CDR1 SGHRS and CDR2 YFSETQ. The CDR3 runs to 15 residues. The CDR3 DNA reads as TGCGCCAGCAGCGATCAGGGGGCAACTAATGAAAAACTGTTTTTT. Its translation is CASSDQGATNEKLFF.

This chain joins TRBV7-9 and TRBJ2-3, with no clear D. The CDR3 runs 13 residues. From germline, CDR1 is SEHNR and CDR2 FQNEAQ (reference sequence). Trimming removed 6 bases from V and 3 bases from J, with 10 bases in between. The CDR3: CASSRSGTDTQYF. In DNA form, the CDR3 reads TGTGCCAGCAGTCGCTCCGGGACAGATACGCAGTATTTT.

V is TRBV28 and J is TRBJ2-4; a weak D match, TRBD2 (6 bases). Trimming removed 5 bases from V and 0 bases from J, with 17 bases in between. Germline CDR1 is MDHEN and CDR2 is SYDVKM. The CDR3 extends over 17 amino acids. DNA of the CDR3: TGTGCCAGCAGTCTTCTCTCGTCGGGAGTAGCCAAAAACATTCAGTACTTC. As protein: CASSLLSSGVAKNIQYF.

This chain links TRBV19 with TRBJ2-1; D is unclear. The CDR3 has 12 amino acids. Germline CDR1 LNHDA, CDR2 SQIVND (reference sequence). Trimming stripped 6 bases from V and 2 bases from J, with 5 bases between. CDR3 loop: CASSSTYNEQFF. The CDR3 coding sequence is TGTGCCAGTAGCAGTACCTACAATGAGCAGTTCTTC. The variable domain in full, with the rest retrieved from reference TRBV19 and TRBJ2-1, is DGGITQSPKYLFRKEGQNVTLSCEQNLNHDAMYWYRQDPGQGLRLIYYSQIVNDFQKGDIAEGYSVSREKKESFPLTVTSAQKNPTAFYLCASSSTYNEQFFGPGTRLTVL.

The chain uses TRBV11-3 and TRBJ2-7; possible D gene TRBD1, 6 bases. V lost 8 bases to trimming and J lost 1 base, with 9 bases between them. This CDR3 is built from 12 residues. Germline CDR1 SGHNT, CDR2 YENEEA. The CDR3 protein is CASGGLSYEQYF. As DNA, the CDR3 is TGTGCCAGCGGGGGCCTATCCTACGAGCAGTACTTC.

The chain recombines TRBV19 with TRBJ1-3, with a weak D call TRBD1 (5 bases). The V end lost 8 bases, the J end lost 0 bases, and 11 bases lay between the germline ends. The CDR3 loop spans 14 amino acids. The V gene's germline CDR1 is LNHDA and CDR2 SQIVND (reference sequence). The CDR3 reads CASLRQSSGNTIYF. The CDR3 nucleotides read TGTGCCAGTCTGAGACAGAGCTCTGGAAACACCATATATTTT.

V is TRBV5-1 and J is TRBJ2-2; TRBD1 is a possible D gene (6 bases). Germline V gives CDR1 SGHRS, CDR2 YFSETQ. The CDR3 has 14 amino acids. The V end lost 3 bases, the J end lost 6 bases, and 12 bases lay between the germline ends. The CDR3 bases are TGCGCCAGCAGCTCGTACAGGGATTCCGGGGAGCTGTTTTTT. Amino acid sequence: CASSSYRDSGELFF.

CDR3 DNA: TGTGCCAGCAGCACCGGGACTACGTTCTACGAGCAGTACTTC. This sequence encodes CASSTGTTFYEQYF. This chain connects TRBV2 to TRBJ2-7; 7 bases are a match to TRBD2. Losses at the gene ends were 6 bases for V and 3 bases for J; bases not matched to a gene: 8. The CDR3 runs to 14 residues. Germline CDR1 SNHLY, CDR2 FYNNEI.

CDR3 sequence: CASTIPGGIPPMEPQHF. CDR3 nucleotide sequence: TGTGCCAGCACGATCCCGGGAGGAATACCTCCAATGGAGCCCCAGCATTTT. This sequence joins TRBV7-9 and TRBJ1-5; no firm D call. V lost 7 bases, J lost 8 bases, and 27 bases lay in between. CDR1 and CDR2 from the germline V gene are SEHNR and FQNEAQ (reference sequence). This CDR3 is built from 17 residues.

This rearrangement joins TRBV7-2 to TRBJ2-3, with TRBD1 matching over 9 bases. V lost 4 bases to trimming and J lost 5 bases; unmatched junction nucleotides: 4. Germline CDR1 is SGHTA and CDR2 is FQGNSA. The CDR3 extends over 14 amino acids. Here the CDR3 DNA reads TGTGCCAGCAGCTCGTACAGGGGGCAAGATACGCAGTATTTT. It specifies CASSSYRGQDTQYF.

The J gene is TRBJ2-7, the V gene TRBV7-6; 16 nucleotides match TRBD2. This CDR3 has 16 residues. CDR1 is SGHVS and CDR2 is FNYEAQ in the germline V gene. Trimming took 5 bases from V and 7 from J; bases not matched to a gene: 8. CDR3 DNA sequence: TGTGCCAGCAGCCCGGGACTAGCGGGAGGGCCGGGGGAGCAGTACTTC. It encodes CASSPGLAGGPGEQYF.

This clone appeared a few times. This chain joins TRBV28 and TRBJ2-1; 8 nucleotides align to TRBD1. This CDR3 has 17 residues. Germline CDR1 reads MDHEN; CDR2 reads SYDVKM. The V segment lost 5 bases and the J segment 4 bases; nucleotides outside the gene matches: 13. The CDR3 sequence: CASSDAGGPPRYNEQFF. Written as DNA, the CDR3 is TGTGCCAGCAGTGACGCAGGGGGCCCCCCCCGATACAATGAGCAGTTCTTC.

This rearrangement joins TRBV30 to TRBJ2-3; 7 bases are a match to TRBD2. Per the germline V gene, CDR1 is GTSNPN and CDR2 is SVGIG (reference sequence). The junction had 5 bases not matched to a gene; V was cut back by 2 bases and J by 0 bases. The CDR3 is 15 residues long. For the CDR3, the DNA is TGTGCCTGGAGTTCCGGGGAGGGGAGCACAGATACGCAGTATTTT. Translating gives CAWSSGEGSTDTQYF.

The V gene is TRBV7-6, the J gene TRBJ2-7, with 7 bases aligning to TRBD2. The germline CDR1 and CDR2 sequences are SGHVS and FNYEAQ. This CDR3 has 16 residues. The junction had 14 bases not matched to a gene; V was cut back by 0 bases and J by 9 bases. The CDR3 here is CASSLAWGGLKDGQYF. CDR3 DNA: TGTGCCAGCAGCTTAGCGTGGGGGGGATTAAAAGACGGGCAGTACTTC.

This sequence joins TRBV5-4 and TRBJ2-7, with D perhaps matching TRBD2 (6 bases). CDR3 length: 14 amino acids. Germline V lookup: CDR1 SGHNT, CDR2 YYREEE (reference sequence). The V end lost 0 bases, the J end lost 4 bases, and 11 bases lay between the germline ends. The CDR3 DNA follows: TGTGCCAGCAGCTTGGGGGACTCTGGGTACGAGCAGTACTTC. Translated: CASSLGDSGYEQYF.

The rearrangement links TRBV29-1 to TRBJ2-5, with 7 nucleotides matching TRBD1. The CDR3 spans 15 residues. V trimming: 4 bases; J trimming: 5 bases; junction bases outside the gene matches: 13. Germline V lookup: CDR1 SQVTM, CDR2 ANQGSEA. The CDR3 DNA follows: TGCAGCGTTGTCCTTGGACAGGTGGTAACGGAGACCCAGTACTTC. The encoded protein is CSVVLGQVVTETQYF.

The genes are TRBV12-3 or TRBV12-4 and TRBJ2-7; D gene uncertain. V lost 3 bases and J 2 bases, leaving 8 bases between the germline ends. There are 13 residues in the CDR3. CDR3 residues: CASSFGGAYEQYF. In DNA, the CDR3 is TGTGCCAGCAGTTTTGGCGGTGCCTACGAGCAGTACTTC.

The V call is TRBV3-1 (or the pseudogene TRBV3-2), the J call TRBJ2-7, with 8 nucleotides matching TRBD2. In germline, CDR1 is LGHDT, CDR2 YNNKEL (reference sequence). This CDR3 is 17 amino acids long. The trim removed 5 bases at V and 1 base at J, leaving 13 bases unmatched. The CDR3 sequence is CASSLQAGGQFSYEQYF. The CDR3 nucleotides are TGTGCCAGCAGCTTACAGGCGGGAGGTCAATTTTCCTACGAGCAGTACTTC.

The chain couples TRBV6-5 to TRBJ1-6; 7 nucleotides align to TRBD1. Unmatched junction bases numbered 3, after V lost 8 bases and J lost 2 bases. Per the germline V gene, CDR1 is MNHEY and CDR2 is SVGAGI. The CDR3 extends over 14 amino acids. The CDR3 loop is CASWDRAYNSPLHF. The CDR3 DNA sequence: TGTGCCAGCTGGGACAGAGCCTATAATTCACCCCTCCACTTT.

The chain recombines TRBV2 with TRBJ2-1; 9 bases align to TRBD1. The CDR3 has 14 residues. Looked up from germline, CDR1 is SNHLY and CDR2 is FYNNEI. Trimming took 5 bases from V and 10 from J; bases not matched to a gene: 9. The CDR3 protein is CASSPGTGRSEQFF. CDR3 coding DNA: TGTGCCAGCAGTCCCGGGACAGGGAGGAGCGAGCAGTTCTTC.

The CDR3 spells CASRSTRGEDTGELFF. The CDR3 DNA reads as TGTGCCAGCAGGTCTACCAGGGGGGAGGACACCGGGGAGCTGTTTTTT. The J gene is TRBJ2-2, the V gene TRBV7-7; weak D call: TRBD1 (7 bases). Trimming removed 6 bases at V and 3 bases at J, with 17 bases between. The germline V gene has CDR1 SSHAT and CDR2 FNYEAQ (reference sequence). This CDR3 is built from 16 residues.

The chain recombines TRBV27 with TRBJ2-7; 10 nucleotides match TRBD2. The V gene end was trimmed by 6 bases and the J gene end by 2 bases; junction bases not matched to a gene: 10. The CDR3 is 16 residues long. Germline-derived CDR1 and CDR2 are MNHEY and SMNVEV (reference sequence). This CDR3 is CASRGGAGGPPYEQYF. The CDR3 DNA reads as TGTGCCAGCAGAGGGGGAGCGGGAGGGCCGCCCTACGAGCAGTACTTC.

This chain joins TRBV5-1 and TRBJ1-1; perhaps TRBD1 as D (5 bases). Deletions cut 3 bases from V and 1 base from J, with 13 bases between. This CDR3 is 15 amino acids long. Germline V CDR1 and CDR2: SGHRS, YFSETQ. The CDR3 DNA is TGCGCCAGCAGCTGGGAACAGGTATCGAACACTGAAGCTTTCTTT. It is translated as CASSWEQVSNTEAFF.

This clone was counted a few times. The chain couples TRBV9 to TRBJ1-4; D remains ambiguous. The CDR3 loop spans 13 amino acids. V was shortened by 3 bases and J by 7 bases, with 10 bases between the two germline ends. Germline V gene sequence: CDR1 SGDLS, CDR2 YYNGEE. The CDR3, as DNA: TGTGCCAGCAGCGCCGAAACGGGTGAAAAACTGTTTTTT. It encodes CASSAETGEKLFF.

This chain uses TRBV30 with TRBJ2-1; perhaps TRBD1 as D (5 bases). The CDR3 runs to 14 residues. CDR1 GTSNPN and CDR2 SVGIG come from the germline V gene (reference sequence). Trimming stripped 5 bases from V and 4 bases from J, with 15 bases between. CDR3 bases: TGTGCCTGGGATAGAGCAGGGCCTTACAATGAGCAGTTCTTC. It specifies CAWDRAGPYNEQFF.

J is TRBJ1-1 and V is TRBV12-3 or TRBV12-4; no definite D call. The ends were cut back, 7 bases at V and 1 base at J, with 10 bases in the middle. CDR3 length: 13 residues. The CDR3 protein is CASTHPGNTEAFF. CDR3 nucleotide sequence: TGTGCCAGCACCCACCCGGGGAACACTGAAGCTTTCTTT.

The CDR3, as DNA: TGTGCCAGCCGACGGGGAGAGACCGGGGAGCTGTTTTTT. It encodes CASRRGETGELFF. The gene calls are TRBV6-5 and TRBJ2-2; the D gene is possibly TRBD2 (5 bases). Trimming removed 8 bases at V and 5 bases at J, with 12 bases between. The germline gives CDR1 MNHEY, CDR2 SVGAGI. The CDR3 runs 13 residues.

As concerns this clone: An end of the junction differs from the germline gene, which may be a read error. V gene TRBV7-8 combines with J gene TRBJ2-2; 9 bases agree with TRBD1. The CDR3 is 12 amino acids. Germline lookup yields CDR1 SGHVS and CDR2 FQNEAQ. The CDR3 here is CASSLVGQGGIF. The DNA of the CDR3 is TGTGCCAGCAGCTTAGTGGGACAGGGTGGGATTTTT.

The table lists this clone with a few counts. J is TRBJ2-2 and V is TRBV18; TRBD1 aligns across 7 bases. Germline V lookup: CDR1 KGHSH, CDR2 LQKENI. V lost 3 bases and J lost 8; bases outside the gene matches: 9. This CDR3 is built from 15 residues. In nucleotides, the CDR3 is TGTGCCAGCTCACCCTCGACAGGGAACGTTGGGGAGCTGTTTTTT. Encoded protein: CASSPSTGNVGELFF.

The V gene is TRBV6-4, the J gene TRBJ1-1; D not certain. This CDR3 comprises 13 residues. Germline V CDR1 and CDR2: MRHNA, SNTAGT. V shed 4 bases and J shed 1 base, with 7 bases lying between them. In DNA form, the CDR3 reads TGTGCCAGCAGTGTGGCCAGGAACACTGAAGCTTTCTTT. Protein: CASSVARNTEAFF.